This is a list of T cell receptor beta chains from one sample in a study of response to subunit inactivated influenza vaccine. TCRdb independently ran MiXCR on the RT-PCR reads; one entry per CDR3 protein. The sample shows hundreds of thousands of distinct CDR3 sequences, about 25% of them seen only once. The starting material was CD4+ T cells sorted from PBMCs, obtained more than 4 days after vaccination. These receptors originate from a man aged 50 or older who received an inactivated influenza vaccine. Both conserved end residues are part of each CDR3. The D gene is left open where the match is weak. Size tells how often a clone was seen (once, few, many) or the class of an expanded clone, and some rows leave it out.

V gene: TRBV6-1; J gene: TRBJ2-2; D gene: -; clone size: -; CDR3 DNA: TGTGCCAGCAGACGGGACATCACCGGGGAGCTGTTTTTT; CDR3 protein: CASRRDITGELFF
V gene: TRBV4-2; J gene: TRBJ2-7; D gene: TRBD2; clone size: -; CDR3 DNA: TGTGCCAGCAGCCAAGATTTGGCGGGGGGCCACTACGAGCAGTACTTC; CDR3 protein: CASSQDLAGGHYEQYF
V gene: TRBV6-2/TRBV6-3; J gene: TRBJ2-3; D gene: -; clone size: few; CDR3 DNA: TGTGCCAGCAGTTACGAGACTGGGCTTTGGTCGGATACGCAGTATTTT; CDR3 protein: CASSYETGLWSDTQYF
V gene: TRBV5-1; J gene: TRBJ2-7; D gene: -; clone size: -; CDR3 DNA: TGCGCCAGCAGCCCCCATTCAGAGGACAGATCCTACGAGCAGTACTTC; CDR3 protein: CASSPHSEDRSYEQYF
V gene: TRBV12-3/TRBV12-4; J gene: TRBJ2-4; D gene: TRBD2; clone size: -; CDR3 DNA: TGTGCCAGCAGTTTGGACGGGACTAGCGGAGATATTCAGTACTTC; CDR3 protein: CASSLDGTSGDIQYF
V gene: TRBV20-1; J gene: TRBJ1-5; D gene: -; clone size: few; CDR3 DNA: TGCAGCGCCATTCAGGGGAACAATCAGCCCCAGCATTTT; CDR3 protein: CSAIQGNNQPQHF
V gene: TRBV7-9; J gene: TRBJ1-1; D gene: -; clone size: few; CDR3 DNA: TGTGCCAGCTTACCTCCCACCCTGAACACTGAAGCTTTCTTT; CDR3 protein: CASLPPTLNTEAFF
V gene: TRBV3-1; J gene: TRBJ2-7; D gene: TRBD1; clone size: once; CDR3 DNA: TGTGCCAGCAGCCAAGTCCCGGACAGGGCATGCGAGCAGTACTTC; CDR3 protein: CASSQVPDRACEQYF
V gene: TRBV7-2; J gene: TRBJ2-2; D gene: TRBD2; clone size: few; CDR3 DNA: TGTGCCAGCAGCTCTAGCGGGGGGGAATGGGAGCTGTTTTTT; CDR3 protein: CASSSSGGEWELFF
V gene: TRBV6-2/TRBV6-3; J gene: TRBJ2-2; D gene: TRBD1; clone size: -; CDR3 DNA: TGTGCCAGCAGGCCTGGGGACAGGGACACCGGGGAGCTGTTTTTT; CDR3 protein: CASRPGDRDTGELFF
V gene: TRBV4-3; J gene: TRBJ2-3; D gene: TRBD2; clone size: -; CDR3 DNA: TGCGCCAGCAGCGCGGGGGGATCTCAGGCAGATACGCAGTATTTT; CDR3 protein: CASSAGGSQADTQYF
V gene: TRBV20-1; J gene: TRBJ1-2; D gene: TRBD1; clone size: many; CDR3 DNA: TGCAGTGCCGGACAGGGAGGTGATGGCTACACCTTC; CDR3 protein: CSAGQGGDGYTF
V gene: TRBV12-3/TRBV12-4; J gene: TRBJ1-2; D gene: -; clone size: -; CDR3 DNA: TGTGCCAGCAGTTTAGCCCACAGCGGTGGCGGTGGCTACACCTTC; CDR3 protein: CASSLAHSGGGGYTF
V gene: TRBV5-5; J gene: TRBJ1-5; D gene: -; clone size: -; CDR3 DNA: TGTGCCAGCAGCTCGGACTATTATAGCAATCAGCCCCAGCATTTT; CDR3 protein: CASSSDYYSNQPQHF
V gene: TRBV6-2/TRBV6-3; J gene: TRBJ2-3; D gene: -; clone size: once; CDR3 DNA: TGTGCCAGCAGTTACGTCCCTGGAGGGGCTGATACGCAGTATTTT; CDR3 protein: CASSYVPGGADTQYF
V gene: TRBV20-1; J gene: TRBJ2-3; D gene: -; clone size: -; CDR3 DNA: TGCTGTGCTAGAGATCCGCGCGGCGGGGAAAGCACAGATACGCAGTATTTT; CDR3 protein: CCARDPRGGESTDTQYF
V gene: TRBV10-2; J gene: TRBJ2-1; D gene: -; clone size: -; CDR3 DNA: TGCGCCAGCAGGGAGAGAGGGCCCTACAATGAGCAGTTCTTC; CDR3 protein: CASRERGPYNEQFF
V gene: TRBV10-3; J gene: TRBJ1-6; D gene: -; clone size: few; CDR3 DNA: TGTGCCATCAGTGAGGACTATAATTCACCCCTCCACTTT; CDR3 protein: CAISEDYNSPLHF
V gene: TRBV7-2; J gene: TRBJ2-3; D gene: TRBD1; clone size: -; CDR3 DNA: TGTGCCAGCAGCTTTACTCCGGGACAGACGCAGTATTTT; CDR3 protein: CASSFTPGQTQYF
V gene: TRBV15; J gene: TRBJ1-5; D gene: TRBD1; clone size: few; CDR3 DNA: TGTGCCACCAGCAGAGTTCAGGGACAGGGTAATCAGCCCCAGCATTTT; CDR3 protein: CATSRVQGQGNQPQHF
V gene: TRBV2; J gene: TRBJ2-3; D gene: -; clone size: -; CDR3 DNA: TGTGCCAGCACTCTGCGGGATACGCAGTATTTT; CDR3 protein: CASTLRDTQYF
V gene: TRBV12-3/TRBV12-4; J gene: TRBJ2-5; D gene: -; clone size: few; CDR3 DNA: TGTGCCAGCAGTTTATATGGGGGTGGGGGCCTCCAAGAGACCCAGTACTTC; CDR3 protein: CASSLYGGGGLQETQYF
V gene: TRBV4-3; J gene: TRBJ1-6; D gene: -; clone size: -; CDR3 DNA: TGCGCCAGCAGCCAAGATAACAGGGTAAATTCACCCCTCCACTTT; CDR3 protein: CASSQDNRVNSPLHF
V gene: TRBV7-2; J gene: TRBJ2-5; D gene: TRBD2; clone size: -; CDR3 DNA: TGTGCCAGCAGCTTCCAGCGGGGGGGCCAAGAGACCCAGTACTTC; CDR3 protein: CASSFQRGGQETQYF
V gene: TRBV4-3; J gene: TRBJ1-2; D gene: -; clone size: few; CDR3 DNA: TGCGCCAGCAGCCCGACAGAGAACTATGGCTACACCTTC; CDR3 protein: CASSPTENYGYTF
V gene: TRBV20-1; J gene: TRBJ2-3; D gene: TRBD1; clone size: few; CDR3 DNA: TGCAGTGCAGAAGACAGGGGAGGTTCCCGGACAGATACGCAGTATTTT; CDR3 protein: CSAEDRGGSRTDTQYF
V gene: TRBV12-3/TRBV12-4; J gene: TRBJ2-7; D gene: TRBD1; clone size: -; CDR3 DNA: TGTGCCAGCAGCCCCCGACAGGGAGCAAGGGACGAGCAGTACTTC; CDR3 protein: CASSPRQGARDEQYF
V gene: TRBV10-3; J gene: TRBJ2-1; D gene: -; clone size: many; CDR3 DNA: TGTGCCATCAAGGCGGGAACCTACAATGAGCAGTTCTTC; CDR3 protein: CAIKAGTYNEQFF
V gene: TRBV5-6; J gene: TRBJ2-1; D gene: TRBD2; clone size: -; CDR3 DNA: TGTGCCCGCAGCCGTACTAGCGGTTCTGCCTACAATGAGCAGTTCTTC; CDR3 protein: CARSRTSGSAYNEQFF
V gene: TRBV5-1; J gene: TRBJ2-5; D gene: -; clone size: -; CDR3 DNA: TGCGCCAGCAGCTTGGTGGCTACCCAAGAGACCCAGTACTTC; CDR3 protein: CASSLVATQETQYF
V gene: TRBV7-3; J gene: TRBJ2-3; D gene: -; clone size: -; CDR3 DNA: TGTGCCAGCAGCTTAAATTACCAAATCGGGCGCACAGATACGCAGTATTTT; CDR3 protein: CASSLNYQIGRTDTQYF
V gene: TRBV6-2/TRBV6-3; J gene: TRBJ1-5; D gene: -; clone size: -; CDR3 DNA: TGTGCCAGCAGTTACCCTAACCCGGGGAGAAGCAATCAGCCCCAGCATTTT; CDR3 protein: CASSYPNPGRSNQPQHF
V gene: TRBV24-1; J gene: TRBJ2-1; D gene: TRBD1; clone size: -; CDR3 DNA: TGTGCCACCAGTTCTTCCAGGACAGGTTACAATGAGCAGTTCTTC; CDR3 protein: CATSSSRTGYNEQFF
V gene: TRBV20-1; J gene: TRBJ1-6; D gene: -; clone size: few; CDR3 DNA: TGCAGTGCTAGAGATCCGCCATCACCCCTCCACTTT; CDR3 protein: CSARDPPSPLHF
V gene: TRBV20-1; J gene: TRBJ2-3; D gene: TRBD1; clone size: few; CDR3 DNA: TGCAGTGCCAGGACAGGGGCAACAGATACGCAGTATTTT; CDR3 protein: CSARTGATDTQYF
V gene: TRBV27; J gene: TRBJ2-3; D gene: -; clone size: -; CDR3 DNA: TGTGCCAGCAGTTTAGGACGTCCGCGTTGGGATACGCAGTATTTT; CDR3 protein: CASSLGRPRWDTQYF
V gene: TRBV2; J gene: TRBJ2-1; D gene: -; clone size: few; CDR3 DNA: TGTGCCAGCAGTGAGCAGAGGGGTGAGCAGTTCTTC; CDR3 protein: CASSEQRGEQFF
V gene: TRBV6-2/TRBV6-3; J gene: TRBJ2-3; D gene: -; clone size: -; CDR3 DNA: TGTGCCAGCAGTTACTCAGGATATACGCAGTATTTT; CDR3 protein: CASSYSGYTQYF
V gene: TRBV20-1; J gene: TRBJ1-1; D gene: TRBD1; clone size: -; CDR3 DNA: TGCAGTGCTAGAGCCCCGGGACAGGGGTTTACTGAAGCTTTCTTT; CDR3 protein: CSARAPGQGFTEAFF
V gene: TRBV28; J gene: TRBJ2-1; D gene: TRBD2; clone size: -; CDR3 DNA: TGTGCCAGCGGGACTAGCGGGAGGTACAATGAGCAGTTCTTC; CDR3 protein: CASGTSGRYNEQFF
V gene: TRBV7-2; J gene: TRBJ2-7; D gene: -; clone size: -; CDR3 DNA: TGTGCCAGCAGCTACCTTAGCGTGGGGTTCTACGAGCAGTACTTC; CDR3 protein: CASSYLSVGFYEQYF
V gene: TRBV12-3/TRBV12-4; J gene: TRBJ2-7; D gene: TRBD2; clone size: few; CDR3 DNA: TGTGCCAGCAGTTTACTAGCGGGTCTTCGCAACGAGCAGTACTTC; CDR3 protein: CASSLLAGLRNEQYF
V gene: TRBV20-1; J gene: TRBJ2-1; D gene: TRBD1; clone size: -; CDR3 DNA: TGCAGTGCTCGAGAGGGGGCAAACAATGAGCAGTTCTTC; CDR3 protein: CSAREGANNEQFF